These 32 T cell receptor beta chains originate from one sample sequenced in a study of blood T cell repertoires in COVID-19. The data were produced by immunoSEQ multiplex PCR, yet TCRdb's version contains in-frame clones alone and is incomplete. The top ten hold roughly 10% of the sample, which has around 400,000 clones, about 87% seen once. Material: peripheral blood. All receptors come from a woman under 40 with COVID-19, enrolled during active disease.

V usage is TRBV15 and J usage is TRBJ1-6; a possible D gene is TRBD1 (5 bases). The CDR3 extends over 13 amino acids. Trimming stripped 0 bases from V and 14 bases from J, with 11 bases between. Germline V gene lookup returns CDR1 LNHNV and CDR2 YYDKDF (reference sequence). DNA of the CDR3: TGTGCCACCAGCAGAGAAACGCGGGGCACCCTCCACTTT. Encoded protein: CATSRETRGTLHF.

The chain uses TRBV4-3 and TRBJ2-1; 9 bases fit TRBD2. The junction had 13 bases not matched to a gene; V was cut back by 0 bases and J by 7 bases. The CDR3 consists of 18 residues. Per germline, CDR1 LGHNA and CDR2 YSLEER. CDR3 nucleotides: TGCGCCAGCAGCCAAGATTCGGGTCAGCCTAGCGGGGAGAATGAGCAGTTCTTC. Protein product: CASSQDSGQPSGENEQFF.

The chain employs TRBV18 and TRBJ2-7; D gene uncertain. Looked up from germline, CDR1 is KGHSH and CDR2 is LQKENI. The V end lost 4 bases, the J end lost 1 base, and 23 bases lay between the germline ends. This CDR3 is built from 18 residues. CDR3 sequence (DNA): TGTGCCAGCTCACTAAATTCTCAGGCGACCAGCAGATCCTACGAGCAGTACTTC. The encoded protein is CASSLNSQATSRSYEQYF.

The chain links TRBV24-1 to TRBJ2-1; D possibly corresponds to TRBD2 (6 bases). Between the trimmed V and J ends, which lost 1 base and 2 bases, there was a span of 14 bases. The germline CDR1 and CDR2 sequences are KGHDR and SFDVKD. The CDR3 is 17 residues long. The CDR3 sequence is CATSDFRISGTYNEQFF. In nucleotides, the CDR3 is TGTGCCACCAGTGATTTCCGCATTAGCGGAACCTACAATGAGCAGTTCTTC.

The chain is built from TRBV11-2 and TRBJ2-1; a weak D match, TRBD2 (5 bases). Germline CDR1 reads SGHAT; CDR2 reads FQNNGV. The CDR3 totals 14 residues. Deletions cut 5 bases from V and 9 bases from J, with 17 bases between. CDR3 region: CASSIRRALSEQFF. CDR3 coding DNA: TGTGCCAGCAGCATCCGGCGGGCTTTAAGTGAGCAGTTCTTC. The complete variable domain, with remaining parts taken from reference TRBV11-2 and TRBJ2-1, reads EAGVAQSPRYKIIEKRQSVAFWCNPISGHATLYWYQQILGQGPKLLIQFQNNGVVDDSQLPKDRFSAERLKGVDSTLKIQPAKLEDSAVYLCASSIRRALSEQFFGPGTRLTVL.

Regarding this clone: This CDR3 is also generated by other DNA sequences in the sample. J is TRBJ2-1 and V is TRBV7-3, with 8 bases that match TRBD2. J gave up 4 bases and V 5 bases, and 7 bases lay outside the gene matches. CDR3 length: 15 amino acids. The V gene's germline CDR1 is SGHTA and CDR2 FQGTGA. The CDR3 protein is CASSLTSASYNEQFF. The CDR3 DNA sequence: TGTGCCAGCAGCCTGACTAGCGCCTCTTACAATGAGCAGTTCTTC. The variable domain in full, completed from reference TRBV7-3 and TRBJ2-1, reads GAGVSQTPSNKVTEKGKYVELRCDPISGHTALYWYRQSLGQGPEFLIYFQGTGAADDSGLPNDRFFAVRPEGSVSTLKIQRTERGDSAVYLCASSLTSASYNEQFFGPGTRLTVL.

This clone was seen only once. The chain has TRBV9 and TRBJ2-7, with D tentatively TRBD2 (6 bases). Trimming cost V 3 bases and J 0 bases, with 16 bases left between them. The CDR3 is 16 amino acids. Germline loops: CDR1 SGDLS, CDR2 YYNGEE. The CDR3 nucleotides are TGTGCCAGCAGCGCTAGTAGCGGCCTGTTCTCCTACGAGCAGTACTTC. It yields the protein CASSASSGLFSYEQYF.

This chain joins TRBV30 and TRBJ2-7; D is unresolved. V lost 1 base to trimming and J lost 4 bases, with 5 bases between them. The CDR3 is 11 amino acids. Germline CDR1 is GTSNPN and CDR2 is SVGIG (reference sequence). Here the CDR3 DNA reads TGTGCCTGGAGTGACGGTTACGAGCAGTACTTC. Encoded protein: CAWSDGYEQYF.

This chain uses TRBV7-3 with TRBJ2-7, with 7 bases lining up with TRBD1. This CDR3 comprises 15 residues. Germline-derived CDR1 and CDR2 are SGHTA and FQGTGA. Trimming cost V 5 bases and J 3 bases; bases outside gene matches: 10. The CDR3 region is CASSTFPGQNYEQYF. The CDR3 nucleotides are TGTGCCAGCAGCACCTTTCCGGGACAGAACTACGAGCAGTACTTC.

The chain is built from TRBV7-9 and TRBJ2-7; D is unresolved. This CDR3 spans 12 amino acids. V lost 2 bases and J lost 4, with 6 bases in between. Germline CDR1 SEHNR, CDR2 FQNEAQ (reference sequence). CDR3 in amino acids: CASSLTMYEQYF. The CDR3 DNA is TGTGCCAGCAGCTTAACTATGTACGAGCAGTACTTC. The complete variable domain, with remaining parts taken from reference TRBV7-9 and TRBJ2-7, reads DTGVSQNPRHKITKRGQNVTFRCDPISEHNRLYWYRQTLGQGPEFLTYFQNEAQLEKSRLLSDRFSAERPKGSFSTLEIQRTEQGDSAMYLCASSLTMYEQYFGPGTRLTVT.

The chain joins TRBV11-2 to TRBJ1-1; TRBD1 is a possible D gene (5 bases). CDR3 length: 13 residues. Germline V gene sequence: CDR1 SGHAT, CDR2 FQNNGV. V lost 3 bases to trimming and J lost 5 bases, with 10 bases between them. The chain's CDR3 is CASSFGGETEAFF. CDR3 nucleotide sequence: TGTGCCAGCAGCTTCGGGGGGGAAACTGAAGCTTTCTTT.

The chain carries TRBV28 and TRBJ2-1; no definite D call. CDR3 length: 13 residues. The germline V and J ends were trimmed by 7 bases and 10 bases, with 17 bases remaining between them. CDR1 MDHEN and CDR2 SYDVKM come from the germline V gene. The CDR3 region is CASTFVLPGEQFF. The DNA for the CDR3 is TGTGCCAGCACCTTTGTACTGCCCGGGGAGCAGTTCTTC.

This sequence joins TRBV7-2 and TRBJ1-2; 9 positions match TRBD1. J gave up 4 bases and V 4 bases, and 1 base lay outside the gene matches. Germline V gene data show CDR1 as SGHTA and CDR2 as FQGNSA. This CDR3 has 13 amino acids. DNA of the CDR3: TGTGCCAGCAGCTCGACAGGGGGCTATGGCTACACCTTC. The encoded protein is CASSSTGGYGYTF.

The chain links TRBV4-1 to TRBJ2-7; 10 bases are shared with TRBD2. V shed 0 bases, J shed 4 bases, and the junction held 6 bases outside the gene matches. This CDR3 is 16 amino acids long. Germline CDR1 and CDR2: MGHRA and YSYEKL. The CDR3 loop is CASSQEITSGVYEQYF. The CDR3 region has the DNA TGCGCCAGCAGCCAAGAAATAACTAGCGGGGTATACGAGCAGTACTTC.

CDR3 in amino acids: CASSFSVKPGQPPSAHFYEQYF. In DNA form, the CDR3 reads TGTGCCAGCAGCTTTTCCGTTAAACCGGGACAGCCCCCCTCGGCTCACTTCTACGAGCAGTACTTC. The gene calls are TRBV6-6 and TRBJ2-7; 7 bases fit TRBD1. The CDR3 is 22 amino acids. V gave up 6 bases and J gave up 3 bases; unmatched junction bases: 32. The V gene's germline CDR1 is MNHNY and CDR2 SVGAGI (reference sequence).

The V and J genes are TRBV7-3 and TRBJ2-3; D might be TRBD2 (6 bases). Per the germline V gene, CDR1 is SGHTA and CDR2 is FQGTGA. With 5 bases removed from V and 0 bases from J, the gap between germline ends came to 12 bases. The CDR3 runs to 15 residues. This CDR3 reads CASSPGLSSTDTQYF. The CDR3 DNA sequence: TGTGCCAGCAGCCCGGGACTCTCTAGCACAGATACGCAGTATTTT.

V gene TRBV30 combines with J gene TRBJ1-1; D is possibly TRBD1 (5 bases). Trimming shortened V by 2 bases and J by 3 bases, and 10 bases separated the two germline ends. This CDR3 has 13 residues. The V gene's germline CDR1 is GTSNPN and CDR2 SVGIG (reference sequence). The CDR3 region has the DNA TGTGCCTGGAGTCCCAGGGAGGACACTGAAGCTTTCTTT. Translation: CAWSPREDTEAFF.

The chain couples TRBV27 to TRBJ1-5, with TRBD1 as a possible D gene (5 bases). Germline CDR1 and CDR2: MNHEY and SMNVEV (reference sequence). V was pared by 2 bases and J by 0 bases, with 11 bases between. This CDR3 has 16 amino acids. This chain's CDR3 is CASSLKGLYSNQPQHF. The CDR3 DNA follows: TGTGCCAGCAGTTTAAAGGGACTTTATAGCAATCAGCCCCAGCATTTT.

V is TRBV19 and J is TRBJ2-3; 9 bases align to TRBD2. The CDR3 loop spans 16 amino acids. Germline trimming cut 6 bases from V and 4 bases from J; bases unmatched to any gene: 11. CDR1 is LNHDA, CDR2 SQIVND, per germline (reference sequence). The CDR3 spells CASRPRGGGRADTQYF. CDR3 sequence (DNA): TGTGCCAGTAGACCACGAGGAGGCGGGAGGGCAGATACGCAGTATTTT.

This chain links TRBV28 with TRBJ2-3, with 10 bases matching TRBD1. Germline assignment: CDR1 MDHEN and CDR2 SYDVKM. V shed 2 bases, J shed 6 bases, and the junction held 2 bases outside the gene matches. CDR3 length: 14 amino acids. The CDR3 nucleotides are TGTGCCAGCAGTTTAGACAGGGGGCAGGATACGCAGTATTTT. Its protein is CASSLDRGQDTQYF.

CDR3 in amino acids: CASSSFGVAGVADTQYF. The CDR3 DNA reads as TGCGCCAGCAGCTCCTTCGGGGTGGCGGGAGTCGCAGATACGCAGTATTTT. The J gene is TRBJ2-3, the V gene TRBV5-1; 7 nucleotides align to TRBD2. The V gene end was trimmed by 3 bases and the J gene end by 4 bases; junction bases not matched to a gene: 14. CDR1 and CDR2 from the germline V gene are SGHRS and YFSETQ. The CDR3 runs 17 residues.

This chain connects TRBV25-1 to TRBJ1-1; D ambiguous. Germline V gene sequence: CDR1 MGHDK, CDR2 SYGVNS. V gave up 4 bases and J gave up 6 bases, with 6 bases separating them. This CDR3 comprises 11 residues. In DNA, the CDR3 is TGTGCCAGCAGTGTAACAGCTGAAGCTTTCTTT. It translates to CASSVTAEAFF.

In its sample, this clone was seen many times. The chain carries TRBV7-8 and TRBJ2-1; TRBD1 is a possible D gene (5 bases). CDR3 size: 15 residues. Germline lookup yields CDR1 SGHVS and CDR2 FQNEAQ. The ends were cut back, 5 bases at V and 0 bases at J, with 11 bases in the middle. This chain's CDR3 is CASSDGQSSYNEQFF. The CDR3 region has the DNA TGTGCCAGCAGCGACGGACAAAGCTCCTACAATGAGCAGTTCTTC.

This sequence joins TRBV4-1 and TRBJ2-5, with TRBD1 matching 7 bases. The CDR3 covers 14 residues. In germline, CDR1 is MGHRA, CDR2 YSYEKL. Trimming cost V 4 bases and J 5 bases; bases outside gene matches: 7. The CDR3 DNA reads TGCGCCAGCAGCCGTTCGACAGGGCTGGAGACCCAGTACTTC. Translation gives CASSRSTGLETQYF.

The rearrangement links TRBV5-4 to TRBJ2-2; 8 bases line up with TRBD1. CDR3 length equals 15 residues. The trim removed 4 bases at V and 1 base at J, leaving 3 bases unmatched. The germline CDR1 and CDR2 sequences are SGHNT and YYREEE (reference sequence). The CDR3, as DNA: TGTGCCAGCAGCCGACAGGGGAAGAACACCGGGGAGCTGTTTTTT. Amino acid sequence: CASSRQGKNTGELFF. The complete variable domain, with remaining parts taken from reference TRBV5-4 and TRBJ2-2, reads ETGVTQSPTHLIKTRGQQVTLRCSSQSGHNTVSWYQQALGQGPQFIFQYYREEENGRGNFPPRFSGLQFPNYSSELNVNALELDDSALYLCASSRQGKNTGELFFGEGSRLTVL.

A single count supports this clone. For the CDR3, the DNA is TGTGCCAGCAGCTTTCCGACAGGGGGGGGAAAAAACGAGCAGTACTTC. Its protein product is CASSFPTGGGKNEQYF. The chain joins TRBV5-4 to TRBJ2-7; 9 bases match TRBD1. The CDR3 covers 16 residues. V lost 2 bases and J lost 5; bases outside the gene matches: 11. In germline, CDR1 is SGHNT, CDR2 YYREEE (reference sequence).

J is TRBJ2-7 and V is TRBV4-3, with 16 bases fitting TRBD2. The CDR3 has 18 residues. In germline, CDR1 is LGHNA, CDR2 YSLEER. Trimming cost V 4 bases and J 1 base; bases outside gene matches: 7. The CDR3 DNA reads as TGCGCCAGCAGCCCCGGGACTAGCGGGAGGGGGATGTCCTACGAGCAGTACTTC. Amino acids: CASSPGTSGRGMSYEQYF.

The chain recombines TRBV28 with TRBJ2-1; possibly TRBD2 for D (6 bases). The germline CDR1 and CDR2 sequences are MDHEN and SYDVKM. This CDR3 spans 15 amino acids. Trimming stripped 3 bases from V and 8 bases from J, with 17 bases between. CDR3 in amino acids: CASSFSGTWVDEQFF. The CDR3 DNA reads TGTGCCAGCAGTTTCTCCGGGACTTGGGTAGATGAGCAGTTCTTC.

The CDR3 here is CASSGGLAARPYNEQFF. The CDR3 DNA is TGCGCCAGCAGCGGGGGACTAGCGGCAAGACCCTACAATGAGCAGTTCTTC. This chain joins TRBV10-1 and TRBJ2-1; 11 bases are a match to TRBD2. V shed 6 bases, J shed 2 bases, and the junction held 9 bases outside the gene matches. This CDR3 region has 17 residues. The germline V gene has CDR1 WNHNN and CDR2 SYGVQD (reference sequence).

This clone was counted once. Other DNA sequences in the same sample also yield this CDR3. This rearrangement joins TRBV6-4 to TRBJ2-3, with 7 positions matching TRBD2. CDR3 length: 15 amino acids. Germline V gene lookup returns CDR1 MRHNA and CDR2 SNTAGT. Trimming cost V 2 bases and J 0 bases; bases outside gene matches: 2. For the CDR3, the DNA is TGTGCCAGCAGTGACGGGGGAGGGAGCACAGATACGCAGTATTTT. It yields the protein CASSDGGGSTDTQYF.

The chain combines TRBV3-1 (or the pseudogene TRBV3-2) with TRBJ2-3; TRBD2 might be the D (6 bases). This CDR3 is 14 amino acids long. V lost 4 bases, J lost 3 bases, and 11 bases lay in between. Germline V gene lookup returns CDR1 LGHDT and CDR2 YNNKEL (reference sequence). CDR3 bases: TGTGCCAGCAGCCCGAGCGGGCCGACAGATACGCAGTATTTT. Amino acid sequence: CASSPSGPTDTQYF.

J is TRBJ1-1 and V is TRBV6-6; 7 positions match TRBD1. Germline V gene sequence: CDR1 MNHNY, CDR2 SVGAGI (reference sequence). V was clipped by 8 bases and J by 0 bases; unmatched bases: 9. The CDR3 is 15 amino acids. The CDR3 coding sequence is TGTGCCAGCTCCGTGACAGGGCCTATGAACACTGAAGCTTTCTTT. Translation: CASSVTGPMNTEAFF.